This passage covers 32 T cell receptor beta chains from one sample sequenced in a study of blood T cell repertoires in COVID-19. Repertoires were generated with immunoSEQ multiplex PCR, while TCRdb's copy carries only in-frame clones and drops some. The sample includes about 170,000 clones, around 85% seen only once; the top ten take 3.3%. Sequencing was performed on peripheral blood. These receptors were obtained from a human donor with acute or convalescent COVID-19. The donor label of this sample is uncertain.

The chain links TRBV27 to TRBJ1-5; 12 nucleotides agree with TRBD1. The V and J ends lost 2 bases and 2 bases, in that order; junction bases with no gene match: 13. This CDR3 spans 20 amino acids. Germline CDR1 reads MNHEY; CDR2 reads SMNVEV (reference sequence). The CDR3 nucleotides read TGTGCCAGCAGTTTAGCGCCACCGGGACAGGGGGCTAGGGGCAATCAGCCCCAGCATTTT. Translating gives CASSLAPPGQGARGNQPQHF.

The V and J genes are TRBV18 and TRBJ2-1; tentatively, D is TRBD1 (5 bases). Germline V gene sequence: CDR1 KGHSH, CDR2 LQKENI. Trimming took off 1 base at V and 1 base at J, with 5 bases between the two ends. There are 14 residues in the CDR3. The CDR3 reads CASSPQGSYNEQFF. The DNA for the CDR3 is TGTGCCAGCTCACCACAGGGGTCCTACAATGAGCAGTTCTTC.

The J gene is TRBJ1-3, the V gene TRBV28; no reliable D call. Deletions cut 6 bases from V and 0 bases from J, with 9 bases between. The CDR3 loop spans 14 amino acids. Germline assignment: CDR1 MDHEN and CDR2 SYDVKM. The CDR3 DNA is TGTGCCAGCAGGGTATCCAGCTCTGGAAACACCATATATTTT. Amino acids: CASRVSSSGNTIYF.

This rearrangement joins TRBV25-1 to TRBJ1-2; D is unresolved. Between the trimmed V and J ends, which lost 7 bases and 4 bases, there was a span of 16 bases. Per the germline V gene, CDR1 is MGHDK and CDR2 is SYGVNS. This CDR3 contains 14 residues. The CDR3 coding sequence is TGTGCCAGCACCCGGGATTCCGCGGCCTATGGCTACACCTTC. This gives the protein CASTRDSAAYGYTF.

J is TRBJ2-1 and V is TRBV11-2; TRBD1 agrees at 8 bases. The V gene end was trimmed by 4 bases and the J gene end by 4 bases; junction bases not matched to a gene: 12. CDR1 and CDR2 (germline): SGHAT, FQNNGV. This CDR3 comprises 17 residues. CDR3 nucleotide sequence: TGTGCCAGCAGCTCCTCTAGGACAGGGCGCAAATACAATGAGCAGTTCTTC. It translates to CASSSSRTGRKYNEQFF.

A remark on this clone: One end of the junction is discordant with germline, which a read error may explain. The gene calls are TRBV12-3 or TRBV12-4 and TRBJ1-2; 8 nucleotides agree with TRBD1. The CDR3 length is 13 residues. The CDR3 coding sequence is TGTGCCAGCAGTCACAGGGGGGCCTATGGCCACACCTTC. Translation gives CASSHRGAYGHTF.

This chain joins TRBV7-8 and TRBJ1-1; TRBD1 is a possible D gene (5 bases). Germline V CDR1 and CDR2: SGHVS, FQNEAQ. The CDR3 consists of 18 residues. V was shortened by 2 bases and J by 2 bases, with 21 bases between the two germline ends. CDR3 DNA sequence: TGTGCCAGCAGCTTACCTCCGGGGGAGAGGAGGGCAAACACTGAAGCTTTCTTT. It specifies CASSLPPGERRANTEAFF.

The table lists this clone with a count of one. The genes are TRBV10-3 and TRBJ2-3, with 10 bases fitting TRBD1. The CDR3 loop spans 14 amino acids. Germline V gene lookup returns CDR1 ENHRY and CDR2 SYGVKD. V gave up 6 bases and J gave up 1 base; unmatched junction bases: 1. The CDR3 sequence is CAIRGQGGTDTQYF. The CDR3, as DNA: TGTGCCATCAGAGGACAGGGGGGCACAGATACGCAGTATTTT.

The genes are TRBV3-1 (or the pseudogene TRBV3-2) and TRBJ1-2; maybe TRBD1 (6 bases). The length of the CDR3 is 14 residues. Germline V CDR1 and CDR2: LGHDT, YNNKEL (reference sequence). The V end lost 4 bases, the J end lost 4 bases, and 13 bases lay between the germline ends. The CDR3 DNA reads TGTGCCAGCAGCCCCGACAGGCGGGCCTATGGCTACACCTTC. Translation: CASSPDRRAYGYTF.

The V and J genes are TRBV10-1 and TRBJ2-6; 11 bases line up with TRBD1. In germline, CDR1 is WNHNN, CDR2 SYGVQD (reference sequence). The V and J ends lost 3 bases and 2 bases, in that order; junction bases with no gene match: 9. This CDR3 has 19 amino acids. In DNA form, the CDR3 reads TGCGCCAGCAGTGAAGGAGGACAGGGGGCTTTTGCTGGGGCCAACGTCCTGACTTTC. This encodes CASSEGGQGAFAGANVLTF.

This clone was seen a single time. V gene TRBV18 combines with J gene TRBJ1-3; D uncertain. V was shortened by 6 bases and J by 1 base, with 7 bases between the two germline ends. The CDR3 runs 13 residues. Germline loops: CDR1 KGHSH, CDR2 LQKENI. This CDR3 reads CASSSGSGNTIYF. As DNA, the CDR3 is TGTGCCAGCTCGTCCGGGTCTGGAAACACCATATATTTT.

This chain uses TRBV28 with TRBJ1-1; a weak D match, TRBD1 (6 bases). Per the germline V gene, CDR1 is MDHEN and CDR2 is SYDVKM. V gave up 5 bases and J gave up 1 base, with 14 bases separating them. CDR3 length: 15 amino acids. Written as DNA, the CDR3 is TGTGCCAGCAGTAGCCCTACAGGGCCGAACACTGAAGCTTTCTTT. Protein sequence: CASSSPTGPNTEAFF. Based on the CDR3 plus reference TRBV28 and TRBJ1-1, the full variable domain is DVKVTQSSRYLVKRTGEKVFLECVQDMDHENMFWYRQDPGLGLRLIYFSYDVKMKEKGDIPEGYSVSREKKERFSLILESASTNQTSMYLCASSSPTGPNTEAFFGQGTRLTVV.

This clone has just a few counts. This chain links TRBV28 with TRBJ2-1; TRBD2 is a possible D gene (6 bases). Trimming shortened V by 3 bases and J by 0 bases, and 9 bases separated the two germline ends. CDR3 size: 15 residues. Germline values: CDR1 MDHEN, CDR2 SYDVKM. The CDR3 DNA sequence: TGTGCCAGCAGTTTCGGAGGGAGCTCCTACAATGAGCAGTTCTTC. Protein product: CASSFGGSSYNEQFF.

The chain joins TRBV19 to TRBJ1-3; no definite D call. The CDR3 is 17 residues long. Trimming stripped 3 bases from V and 0 bases from J, with 15 bases between. In germline, CDR1 is LNHDA, CDR2 SQIVND (reference sequence). CDR3 in amino acids: CASSIGIGSNSGNTIYF. The CDR3 nucleotides are TGTGCCAGTAGTATCGGGATCGGAAGCAACTCTGGAAACACCATATATTTT.

This clone was recorded once. The chain's CDR3 is CASSFEGMNTEAFF. CDR3 DNA: TGTGCCAGCAGCTTTGAGGGCATGAACACTGAAGCTTTCTTT. The rearrangement joins TRBV5-4 to TRBJ1-1; D remains ambiguous. The ends were cut back, 2 bases at V and 0 bases at J, with 8 bases in the middle. This CDR3 contains 14 residues. From germline, CDR1 is SGHNT and CDR2 YYREEE (reference sequence). Looking up the rest from reference TRBV5-4 and TRBJ1-1 gives the full variable domain: ETGVTQSPTHLIKTRGQQVTLRCSSQSGHNTVSWYQQALGQGPQFIFQYYREEENGRGNFPPRFSGLQFPNYSSELNVNALELDDSALYLCASSFEGMNTEAFFGQGTRLTVV.

This CDR3 is CASSQAGTGGNYGYTF. The DNA of the CDR3 is TGCGCCAGCAGCCAGGCCGGGACAGGGGGCAACTATGGCTACACCTTC. V gene TRBV4-3 combines with J gene TRBJ1-2; 12 bases fit TRBD1. Looked up from germline, CDR1 is LGHNA and CDR2 is YSLEER. V shed 3 bases, J shed 2 bases, and the junction held 4 bases outside the gene matches. The CDR3 totals 16 residues.

V gene TRBV15 combines with J gene TRBJ1-2; 9 positions match TRBD1. Germline V gene lookup returns CDR1 LNHNV and CDR2 YYDKDF (reference sequence). CDR3 length equals 14 residues. With 1 base clipped from V and 5 bases from J, the junction kept 2 bases outside the gene matches. The CDR3 spells CATSRAGTGYGYTF. Here the CDR3 DNA reads TGTGCCACCAGCAGAGCTGGGACAGGGTATGGCTACACCTTC.

About this clone: The sample contains more than one DNA sequence encoding this CDR3. This sequence joins TRBV27 and TRBJ2-7; TRBD1 agrees at 8 bases. Trimming cost V 9 bases and J 3 bases; bases outside gene matches: 7. Looked up from germline, CDR1 is MNHEY and CDR2 is SMNVEV (reference sequence). The length of the CDR3 is 13 residues. CDR3 region: CASSGTGLYEQYF. The CDR3 nucleotides read TGTGCCAGTTCCGGGACAGGCCTCTACGAGCAGTACTTC.

The chain uses TRBV6-1 and TRBJ2-1, with D tentatively TRBD1 (5 bases). The CDR3 loop spans 16 amino acids. With 4 bases removed from V and 0 bases from J, the gap between germline ends came to 13 bases. CDR1 and CDR2 from the germline V gene are MNHNS and SASEGT. CDR3 coding DNA: TGTGCCAGCAGTGTATCCCAGGGCCGCTCCTACAATGAGCAGTTCTTC. Translated: CASSVSQGRSYNEQFF.

The V gene is TRBV7-8, the J gene TRBJ1-1, with TRBD1 matching over 7 bases. This CDR3 is 14 amino acids long. Per the germline V gene, CDR1 is SGHVS and CDR2 is FQNEAQ. Losses at the gene ends were 5 bases for V and 5 bases for J; bases not matched to a gene: 8. This CDR3 is CASSQTGTRTEAFF. CDR3 DNA sequence: TGTGCCAGCAGCCAGACAGGGACGAGGACTGAAGCTTTCTTT.

This chain links TRBV7-6 with TRBJ1-1, with D possibly matching TRBD1 (5 bases). Trimming removed 0 bases from V and 1 base from J, with 9 bases in between. CDR3 size: 15 residues. Germline CDR1 reads SGHVS; CDR2 reads FNYEAQ. The CDR3 reads CASSLAPTANTEAFF. As DNA, the CDR3 is TGTGCCAGCAGCTTAGCCCCGACAGCGAACACTGAAGCTTTCTTT.

For the CDR3, the DNA is TGCGCCAGCAGCCAAGAATGGGGGGGAGGTAGTCGAAATACGCAGTATTTT. Protein product: CASSQEWGGGSRNTQYF. The chain joins TRBV4-3 to TRBJ2-3, with 7 bases lining up with TRBD2. Germline V gene lookup returns CDR1 LGHNA and CDR2 YSLEER. V was pared by 0 bases and J by 7 bases, with 13 bases of the junction left unmatched. This CDR3 comprises 17 residues.

In its sample, this clone was seen once. The genes are TRBV14 and TRBJ2-7, with D tentatively TRBD2 (6 bases). The CDR3 covers 13 residues. The V and J ends lost 1 base and 6 bases respectively, with 10 bases between them. The germline CDR1 and CDR2 sequences are SGHDN and FVKESK. The chain's CDR3 is CASSQGGGFEQYF. The CDR3 DNA is TGTGCCAGCAGCCAAGGTGGGGGGTTCGAGCAGTACTTC.

V is TRBV3-1 (or the pseudogene TRBV3-2) and J is TRBJ2-1; D ambiguous. V was pared by 4 bases and J by 0 bases, with 10 bases between. This CDR3 has 15 residues. The germline V gene has CDR1 LGHDT and CDR2 YNNKEL (reference sequence). CDR3 coding DNA: TGTGCCAGCAGCCCCCCGTCTAGCTCCTACAATGAGCAGTTCTTC. Its protein is CASSPPSSSYNEQFF.

This rearrangement joins TRBV7-2 to TRBJ1-1, with 7 bases lining up with TRBD1. V was pared by 3 bases and J by 4 bases, with 5 bases of the junction left unmatched. This CDR3 comprises 14 residues. Germline V CDR1 and CDR2: SGHTA, FQGNSA. This CDR3 reads CASSLTGLVTEAFF. The CDR3 nucleotides are TGTGCCAGCAGCTTGACAGGGTTGGTCACTGAAGCTTTCTTT.

V and J are TRBV7-2 and TRBJ1-5, with D possibly TRBD1 on 5 matching bases. This CDR3 region has 15 residues. Germline V gene sequence: CDR1 SGHTA, CDR2 FQGNSA. Trimming pared 5 bases from V and 0 bases from J, leaving 11 bases between. The CDR3 sequence: CASSPDSNSNQPQHF. For the CDR3, the DNA is TGTGCCAGCAGCCCAGACAGTAATAGCAATCAGCCCCAGCATTTT.

The chain is built from TRBV4-1 and TRBJ1-1; tentative D call: TRBD1 (6 bases). The V gene lost 1 base and the J gene lost 3 bases, with 12 bases spanning the gap. There are 15 residues in the CDR3. Per the germline V gene, CDR1 is MGHRA and CDR2 is YSYEKL. The CDR3 protein is CASSQGRDTYTEAFF. Written as DNA, the CDR3 is TGCGCCAGCAGCCAAGGTAGGGACACTTACACTGAAGCTTTCTTT.

This chain's CDR3 is CASRATGAGYEQYF. The CDR3 nucleotides read TGTGCCAGCAGGGCTACAGGGGCCGGCTACGAGCAGTACTTC. V gene TRBV27 combines with J gene TRBJ2-7, with 7 bases that match TRBD1. The trim removed 6 bases at V and 3 bases at J, leaving 8 bases unmatched. The germline V gene has CDR1 MNHEY and CDR2 SMNVEV (reference sequence). The CDR3 totals 14 residues.

The rearrangement links TRBV2 to TRBJ2-7; D is unresolved. The CDR3 totals 14 residues. CDR1 SNHLY and CDR2 FYNNEI come from the germline V gene. Trimming took 5 bases from V and 3 from J, leaving 14 bases between them. CDR3: CASSLDIFGYEQYF. CDR3 coding DNA: TGTGCCAGCAGTTTAGATATCTTTGGCTACGAGCAGTACTTC.

The rearrangement joins TRBV12-3 or TRBV12-4 to TRBJ2-3; no clear D. V lost 1 base and J lost 10, with 6 bases in between. The CDR3 loop spans 11 amino acids. CDR3 DNA: TGTGCCAGCAGTTTAGGGGCAGCGCAGTATTTT. Protein: CASSLGAAQYF.

The chain carries TRBV29-1 and TRBJ1-2; D possibly corresponds to TRBD1 (6 bases). The CDR3 has 13 residues. The germline V gene has CDR1 SQVTM and CDR2 ANQGSEA. Trimming removed 7 bases at V and 8 bases at J, with 20 bases between. CDR3 residues: CSAVGTVGGGYTF. The CDR3 region has the DNA TGCAGCGCAGTGGGGACGGTAGGGGGAGGCTACACCTTC.

The chain has TRBV19 and TRBJ1-1; 7 nucleotides line up with TRBD1. This CDR3 comprises 15 residues. Unmatched junction bases numbered 5, after V lost 2 bases and J lost 2 bases. Per the germline V gene, CDR1 is LNHDA and CDR2 is SQIVND (reference sequence). The CDR3 sequence: CASSINNRGNTEAFF. Here the CDR3 DNA reads TGTGCCAGTAGTATAAACAACAGGGGTAACACTGAAGCTTTCTTT.